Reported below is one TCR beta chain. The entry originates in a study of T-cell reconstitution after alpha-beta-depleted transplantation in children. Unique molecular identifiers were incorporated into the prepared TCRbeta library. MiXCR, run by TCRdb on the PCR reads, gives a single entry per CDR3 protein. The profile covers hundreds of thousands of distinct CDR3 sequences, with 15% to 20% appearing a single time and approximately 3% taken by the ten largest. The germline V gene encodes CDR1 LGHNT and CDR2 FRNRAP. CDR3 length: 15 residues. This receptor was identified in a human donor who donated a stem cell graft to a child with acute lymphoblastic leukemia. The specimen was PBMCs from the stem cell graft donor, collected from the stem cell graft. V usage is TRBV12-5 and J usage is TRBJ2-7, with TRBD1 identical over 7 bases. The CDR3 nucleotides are TGTGCCTCCAGCGAGACCGGGACAGTCTCCTACGAGCAGTACTTC. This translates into CASSETGTVSYEQYF.